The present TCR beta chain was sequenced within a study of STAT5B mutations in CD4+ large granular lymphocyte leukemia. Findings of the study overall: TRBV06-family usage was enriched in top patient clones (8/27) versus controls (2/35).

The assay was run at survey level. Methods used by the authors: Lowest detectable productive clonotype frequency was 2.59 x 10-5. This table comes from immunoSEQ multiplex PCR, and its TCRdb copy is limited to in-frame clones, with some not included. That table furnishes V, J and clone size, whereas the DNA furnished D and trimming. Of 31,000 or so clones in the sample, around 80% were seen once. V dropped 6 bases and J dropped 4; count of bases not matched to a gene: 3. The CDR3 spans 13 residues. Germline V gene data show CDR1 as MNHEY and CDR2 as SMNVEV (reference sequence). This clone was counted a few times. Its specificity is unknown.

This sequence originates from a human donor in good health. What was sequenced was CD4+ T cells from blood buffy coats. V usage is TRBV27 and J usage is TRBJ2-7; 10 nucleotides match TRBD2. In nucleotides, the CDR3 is TGTGCCAGCAGGGCTAGCGGGAGATACGAGCAGTACTTC. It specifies CASRASGRYEQYF.